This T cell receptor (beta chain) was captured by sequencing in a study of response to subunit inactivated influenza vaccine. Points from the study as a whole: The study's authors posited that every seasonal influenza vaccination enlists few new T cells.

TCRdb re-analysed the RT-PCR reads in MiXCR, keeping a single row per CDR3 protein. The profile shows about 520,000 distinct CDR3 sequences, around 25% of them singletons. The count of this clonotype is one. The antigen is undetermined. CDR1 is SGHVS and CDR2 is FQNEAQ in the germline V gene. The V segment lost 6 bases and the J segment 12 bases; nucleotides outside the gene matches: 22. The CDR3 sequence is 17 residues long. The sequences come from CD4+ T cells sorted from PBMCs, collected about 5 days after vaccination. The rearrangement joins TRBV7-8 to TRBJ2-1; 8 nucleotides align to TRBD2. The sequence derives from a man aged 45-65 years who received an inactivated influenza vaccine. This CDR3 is CASSTFQRTSREGRQFF. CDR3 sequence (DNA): TGTGCCAGCAGTACGTTCCAAAGGACTAGCCGGGAGGGTCGGCAGTTCTTC.